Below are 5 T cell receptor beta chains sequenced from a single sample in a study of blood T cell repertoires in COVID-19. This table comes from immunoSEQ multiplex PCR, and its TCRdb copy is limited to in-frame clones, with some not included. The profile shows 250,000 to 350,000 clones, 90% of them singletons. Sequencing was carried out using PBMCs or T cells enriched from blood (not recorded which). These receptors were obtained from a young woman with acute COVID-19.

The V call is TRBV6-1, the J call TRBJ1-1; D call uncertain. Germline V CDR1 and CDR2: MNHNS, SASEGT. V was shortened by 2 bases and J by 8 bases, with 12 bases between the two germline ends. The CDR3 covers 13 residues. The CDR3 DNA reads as TGTGCCAGCAGTGAATATTTGAAACAGGAAGCTTTCTTT. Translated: CASSEYLKQEAFF.

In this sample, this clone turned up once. The CDR3 nucleotides are TGTGCCAGCAGCTTAAATCCCGAGGATTCGGGAGGGCCTGACGAGCAGTACTTC. It encodes CASSLNPEDSGGPDEQYF. The chain is built from TRBV7-2 and TRBJ2-7; TRBD2 agrees at 8 bases. V trimming: 2 bases; J trimming: 5 bases; junction bases outside the gene matches: 17. The length of the CDR3 is 18 residues. Looked up from germline, CDR1 is SGHTA and CDR2 is FQGNSA.

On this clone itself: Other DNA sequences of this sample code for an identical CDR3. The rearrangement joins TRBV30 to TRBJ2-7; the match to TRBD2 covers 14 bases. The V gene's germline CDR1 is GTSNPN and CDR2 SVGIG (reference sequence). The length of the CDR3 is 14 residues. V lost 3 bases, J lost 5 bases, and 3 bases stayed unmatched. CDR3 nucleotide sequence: TGTGCCTGGAGCCCGGGACTAGCGGGGGACGAGCAGTACTTC. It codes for CAWSPGLAGDEQYF.

The CDR3 here is CASSFNSAGPQHF. The CDR3 DNA follows: TGTGCCAGCAGCTTTAACTCAGCGGGGCCCCAGCATTTT. The V and J genes are TRBV7-2 and TRBJ1-5; D remains ambiguous. The CDR3 sequence is 13 residues long. The V end lost 3 bases, the J end lost 9 bases, and 12 bases lay between the germline ends. Per the germline V gene, CDR1 is SGHTA and CDR2 is FQGNSA.

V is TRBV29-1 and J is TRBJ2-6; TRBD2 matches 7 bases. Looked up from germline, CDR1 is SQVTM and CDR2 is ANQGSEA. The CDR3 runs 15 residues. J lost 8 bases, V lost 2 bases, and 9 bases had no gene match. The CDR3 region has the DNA TGCAGCGTTGAAACCCCCCGGCGGGGGACCAACGTCCTGACTTTC. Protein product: CSVETPRRGTNVLTF.